The present T cell receptor (beta chain) was sequenced within a study of vaccination and CD4 T cells after COVID-19. The Oncomine TCR Beta short-read assay generated sequence data from the DNA of cultured CD4+ T cells. MiXCR was run by TCRdb on the PCR reads, yielding one entry per CDR3 protein. The sample records about 20,000 distinct CDR3 sequences, roughly 50% being singletons. Treatment given: roughly ten-day PBMC culture with coronavirus spike peptide pools or control peptides (ViraFEST assay). Half-medium changes with fresh IL-2 medium occurred on days 3 and 7. With regard to this clonotype: No antigen is known for it.

V was pared by 0 bases and J by 4 bases, with 9 bases between. The length of the CDR3 is 14 residues. The germline gives CDR1 LGHDT, CDR2 YNNKEL (reference sequence). The TCR sequence derives from a human donor who had recovered from COVID-19. The specimen was CD4+ T cells from blood, cultured in vitro. V is TRBV3-1 and J is TRBJ1-2; no clear D gene. The CDR3 DNA sequence: TGTGCCAGCAGCCAAGAGGGCGTCGGCTATGGCTACACCTTC. Residues: CASSQEGVGYGYTF. The full variable domain, in which reference TRBV3-1 and TRBJ1-2 provide the parts outside the CDR3, is DTAVSQTPKYLVTQMGNDKSIKCEQNLGHDTMYWYKQDSKKFLKIMFSYNNKELIINETVPNRFSPKSPDKAHLNLHINSLELGDSAVYFCASSQEGVGYGYTFGSGTRLTVV.